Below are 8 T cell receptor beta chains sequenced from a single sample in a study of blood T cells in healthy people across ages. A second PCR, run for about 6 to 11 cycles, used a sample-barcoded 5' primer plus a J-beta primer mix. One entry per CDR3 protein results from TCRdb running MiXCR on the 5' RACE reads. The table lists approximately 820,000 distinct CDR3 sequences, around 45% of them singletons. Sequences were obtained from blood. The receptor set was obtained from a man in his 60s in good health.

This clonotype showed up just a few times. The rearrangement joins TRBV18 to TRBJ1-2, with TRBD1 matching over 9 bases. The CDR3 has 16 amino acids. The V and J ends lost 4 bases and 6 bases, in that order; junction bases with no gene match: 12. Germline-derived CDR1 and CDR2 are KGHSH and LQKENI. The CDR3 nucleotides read TGTGCCAGCTCACAGGCCCGACAGGGGGGAAAAGATGGCTACACCTTC. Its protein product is CASSQARQGGKDGYTF.

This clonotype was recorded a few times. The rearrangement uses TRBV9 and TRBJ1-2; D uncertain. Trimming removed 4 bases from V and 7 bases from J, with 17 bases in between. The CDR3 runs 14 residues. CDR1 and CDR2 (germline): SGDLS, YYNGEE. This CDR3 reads CASSTTVGGSGYTF. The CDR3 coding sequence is TGTGCCAGCAGCACCACGGTAGGAGGTTCTGGCTACACCTTC.

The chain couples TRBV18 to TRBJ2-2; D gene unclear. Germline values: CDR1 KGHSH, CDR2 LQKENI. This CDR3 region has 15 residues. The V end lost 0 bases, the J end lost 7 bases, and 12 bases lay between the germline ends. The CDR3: CASSPPGLALGELFF. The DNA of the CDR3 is TGTGCCAGCTCACCACCAGGGCTGGCTCTCGGGGAGCTGTTTTTT.

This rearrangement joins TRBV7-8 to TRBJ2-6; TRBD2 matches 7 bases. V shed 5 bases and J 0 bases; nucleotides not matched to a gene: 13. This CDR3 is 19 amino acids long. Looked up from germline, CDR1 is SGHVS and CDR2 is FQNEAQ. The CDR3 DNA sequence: TGTGCCAGCAGCCCCAGAGGGGCGGGGGACCTCTCTGGGGCCAACGTCCTGACTTTC. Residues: CASSPRGAGDLSGANVLTF.

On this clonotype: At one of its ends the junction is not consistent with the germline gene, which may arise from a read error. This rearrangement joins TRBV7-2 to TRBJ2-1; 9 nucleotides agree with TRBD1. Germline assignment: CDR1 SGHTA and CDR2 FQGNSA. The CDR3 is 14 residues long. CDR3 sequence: CVSSLGTGKNEQFF. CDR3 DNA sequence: TGTGTCAGCAGCTTAGGGACAGGGAAAAATGAACAGTTCTTC.

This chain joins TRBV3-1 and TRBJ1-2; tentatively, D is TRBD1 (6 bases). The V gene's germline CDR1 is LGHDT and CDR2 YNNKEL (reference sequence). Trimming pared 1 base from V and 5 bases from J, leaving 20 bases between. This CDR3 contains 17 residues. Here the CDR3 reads CASSQAGLVQGQYGYTF. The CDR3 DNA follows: TGTGCCAGCAGCCAAGCGGGCCTGGTGCAGGGACAATATGGCTACACCTTC.

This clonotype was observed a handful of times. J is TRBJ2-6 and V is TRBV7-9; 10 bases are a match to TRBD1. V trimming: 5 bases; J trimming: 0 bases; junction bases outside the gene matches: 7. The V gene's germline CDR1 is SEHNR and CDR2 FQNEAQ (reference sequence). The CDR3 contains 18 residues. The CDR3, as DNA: TGTGCCAGCAGCCTCCGGGACAGGGGCTTCTCTGGGGCCAACGTCCTGACTTTC. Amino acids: CASSLRDRGFSGANVLTF.

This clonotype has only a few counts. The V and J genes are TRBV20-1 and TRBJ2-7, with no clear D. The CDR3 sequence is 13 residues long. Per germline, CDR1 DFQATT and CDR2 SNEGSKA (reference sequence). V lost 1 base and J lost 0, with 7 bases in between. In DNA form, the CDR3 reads TGCAGTGCTAGAGGAAGTTTCTCCTACGAGCAGTACTTC. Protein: CSARGSFSYEQYF.